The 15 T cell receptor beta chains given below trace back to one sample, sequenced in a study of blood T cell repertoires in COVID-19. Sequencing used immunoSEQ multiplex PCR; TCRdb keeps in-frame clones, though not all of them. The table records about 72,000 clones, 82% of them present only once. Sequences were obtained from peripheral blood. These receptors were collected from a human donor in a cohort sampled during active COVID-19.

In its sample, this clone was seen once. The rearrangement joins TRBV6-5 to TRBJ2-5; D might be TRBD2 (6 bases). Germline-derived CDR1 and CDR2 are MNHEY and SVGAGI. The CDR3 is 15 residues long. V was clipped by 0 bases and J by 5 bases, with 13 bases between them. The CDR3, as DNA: TGTGCCAGCAGTTACTCGACAGTAGGAGGGGAGACCCAGTACTTC. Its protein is CASSYSTVGGETQYF.

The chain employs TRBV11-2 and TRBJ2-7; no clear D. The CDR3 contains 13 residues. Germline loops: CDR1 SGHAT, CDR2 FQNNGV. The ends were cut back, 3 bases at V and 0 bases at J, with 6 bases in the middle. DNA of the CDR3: TGTGCCAGCAGCTTGGCCAACTCCTACGAGCAGTACTTC. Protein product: CASSLANSYEQYF.

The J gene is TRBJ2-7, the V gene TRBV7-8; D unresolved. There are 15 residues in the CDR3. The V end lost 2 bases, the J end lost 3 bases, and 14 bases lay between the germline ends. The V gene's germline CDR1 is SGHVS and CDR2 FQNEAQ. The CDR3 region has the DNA TGTGCCAGCAGCTTATCACGGTCCCTGAGCTACGAGCAGTACTTC. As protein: CASSLSRSLSYEQYF.

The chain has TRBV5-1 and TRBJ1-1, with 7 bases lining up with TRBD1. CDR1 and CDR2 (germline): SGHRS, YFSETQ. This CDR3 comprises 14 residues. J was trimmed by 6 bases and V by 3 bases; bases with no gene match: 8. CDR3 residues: CASSSTTGFPEAFF. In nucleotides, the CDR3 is TGCGCCAGCAGCTCCACGACAGGGTTTCCTGAAGCTTTCTTT.

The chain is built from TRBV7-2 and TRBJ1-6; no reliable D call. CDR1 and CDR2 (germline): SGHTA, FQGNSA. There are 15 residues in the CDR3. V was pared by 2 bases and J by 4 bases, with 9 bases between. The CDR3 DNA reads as TGTGCCAGCAGCTTACTGGCCGGGTATAATTCACCCCTCCACTTT. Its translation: CASSLLAGYNSPLHF.

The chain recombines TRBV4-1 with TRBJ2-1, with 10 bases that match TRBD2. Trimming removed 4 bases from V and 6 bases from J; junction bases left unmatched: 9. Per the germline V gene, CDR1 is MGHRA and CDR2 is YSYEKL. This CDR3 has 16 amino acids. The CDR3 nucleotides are TGCGCCAGCAGCCTTCTTAGCGGGGGGCGGGGCAATGAGCAGTTCTTC. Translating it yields CASSLLSGGRGNEQFF.

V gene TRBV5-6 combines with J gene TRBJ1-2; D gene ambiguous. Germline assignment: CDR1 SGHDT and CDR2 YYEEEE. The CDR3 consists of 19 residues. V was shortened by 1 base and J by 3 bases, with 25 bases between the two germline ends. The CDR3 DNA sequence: TGTGCCAGCAGCTTGATAAGGCAGACTCACTACCGCTCTGACTATGGCTACACCTTC. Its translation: CASSLIRQTHYRSDYGYTF.

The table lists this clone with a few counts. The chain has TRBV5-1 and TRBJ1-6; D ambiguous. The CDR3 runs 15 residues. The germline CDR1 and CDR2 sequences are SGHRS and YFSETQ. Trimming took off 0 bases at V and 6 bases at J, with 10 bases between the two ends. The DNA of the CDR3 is TGCGCCAGCAGCTTGGATGGCAGTCGTAATTCACCCCTCCACTTT. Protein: CASSLDGSRNSPLHF. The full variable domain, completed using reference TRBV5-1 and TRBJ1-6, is KAGVTQTPRYLIKTRGQQVTLSCSPISGHRSVSWYQQTPGQGLQFLFEYFSETQRNKGNFPGRFSGRQFSNSRSEMNVSTLELGDSALYLCASSLDGSRNSPLHFGNGTRLTVT.

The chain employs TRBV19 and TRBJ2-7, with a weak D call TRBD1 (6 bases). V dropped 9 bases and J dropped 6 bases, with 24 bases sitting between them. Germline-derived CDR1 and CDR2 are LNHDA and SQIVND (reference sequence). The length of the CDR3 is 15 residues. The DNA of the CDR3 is TGTGCCAGCCAAATGACAGGTGTTTCCGCGACCGAGCAGTACTTC. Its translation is CASQMTGVSATEQYF.

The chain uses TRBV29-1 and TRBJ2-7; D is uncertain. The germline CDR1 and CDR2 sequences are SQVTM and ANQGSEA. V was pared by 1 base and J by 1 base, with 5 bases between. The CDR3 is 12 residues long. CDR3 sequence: CSVEAVSYEQYF. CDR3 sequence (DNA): TGCAGCGTTGAAGCAGTGTCCTACGAGCAGTACTTC.

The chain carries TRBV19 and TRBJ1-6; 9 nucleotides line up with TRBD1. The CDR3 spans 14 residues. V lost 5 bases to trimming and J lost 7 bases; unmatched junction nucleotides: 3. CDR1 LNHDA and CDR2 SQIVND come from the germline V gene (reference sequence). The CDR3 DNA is TGTGCCAGTAGTGGGACAGGGTTGAATTCACCCCTCCACTTT. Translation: CASSGTGLNSPLHF.

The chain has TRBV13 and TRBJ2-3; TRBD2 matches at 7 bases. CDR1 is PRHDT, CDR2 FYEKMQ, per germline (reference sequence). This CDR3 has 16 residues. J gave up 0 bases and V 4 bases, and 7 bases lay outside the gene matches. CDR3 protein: CASSYSWGGSTDTQYF. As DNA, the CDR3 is TGTGCCAGCAGCTACTCCTGGGGGGGTAGCACAGATACGCAGTATTTT.

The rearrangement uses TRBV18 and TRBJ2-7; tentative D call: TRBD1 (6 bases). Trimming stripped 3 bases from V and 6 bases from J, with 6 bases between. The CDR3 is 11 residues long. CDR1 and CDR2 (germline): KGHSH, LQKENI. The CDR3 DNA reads TGTGCCAGCTCACCGGGGGCCGAGCAGTACTTC. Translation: CASSPGAEQYF.

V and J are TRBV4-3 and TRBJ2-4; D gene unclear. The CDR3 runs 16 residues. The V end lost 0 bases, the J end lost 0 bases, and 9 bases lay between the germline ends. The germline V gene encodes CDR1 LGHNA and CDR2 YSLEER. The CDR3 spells CASSQDTAVAKNIQYF. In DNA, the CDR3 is TGCGCCAGCAGCCAAGATACGGCGGTAGCCAAAAACATTCAGTACTTC.

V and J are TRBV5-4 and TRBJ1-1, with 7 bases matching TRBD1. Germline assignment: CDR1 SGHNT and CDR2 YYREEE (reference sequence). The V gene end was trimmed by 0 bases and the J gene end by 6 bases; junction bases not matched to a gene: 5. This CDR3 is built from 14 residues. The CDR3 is CASSLDVGTAEAFF. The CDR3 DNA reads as TGTGCCAGCAGCTTGGACGTAGGGACAGCTGAAGCTTTCTTT.